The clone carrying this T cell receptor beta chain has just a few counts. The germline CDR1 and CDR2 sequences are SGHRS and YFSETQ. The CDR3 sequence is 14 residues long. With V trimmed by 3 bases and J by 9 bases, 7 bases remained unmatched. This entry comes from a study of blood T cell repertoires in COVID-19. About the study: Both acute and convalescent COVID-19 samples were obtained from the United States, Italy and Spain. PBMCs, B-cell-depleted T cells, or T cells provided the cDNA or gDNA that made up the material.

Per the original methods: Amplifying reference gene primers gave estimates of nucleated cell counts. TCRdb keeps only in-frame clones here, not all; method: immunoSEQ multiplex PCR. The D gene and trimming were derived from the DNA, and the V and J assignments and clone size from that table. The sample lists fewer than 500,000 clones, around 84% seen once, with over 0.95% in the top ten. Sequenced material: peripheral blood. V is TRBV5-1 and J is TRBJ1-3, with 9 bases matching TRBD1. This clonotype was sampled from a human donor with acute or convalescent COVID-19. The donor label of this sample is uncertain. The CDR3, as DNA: TGCGCCAGCAGCTCGCCGGGACAGGGAGGCACCATATATTTT. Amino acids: CASSSPGQGGTIYF.